This T cell receptor (beta chain) was profiled in a study of lymphopenia after photon versus proton radiotherapy. Germline V gene sequence: CDR1 LGHNA, CDR2 YSLEER. This CDR3 has 15 residues. V was clipped by 1 base and J by 0 bases, with 10 bases between them. To note about this clone: As yet, its antigen is unknown.

Study results and caveats: After lymphocyte nadir, photon-treated repertoires showed oligoclonal expansion, especially CD8+ Temra. A bigger post-nadir fall in TCR diversity correlated inversely with survival time in deceased patients. Photon-treated patients lost naive T cells and TCR diversity; proton-treated stayed stable.

Profiled with immunoSEQ multiplex PCR; TCRdb holds only in-frame clones, not every one. The profile shows over 50,000 clones, 75% to 90% of them singletons. The V and J genes are TRBV4-3 and TRBJ2-7; D tentatively reads TRBD1 or TRBD2 (5 bases each). Sequenced here: peripheral blood, sampled from a patient treated with photon-based radiotherapy. This receptor was identified in a middle-aged man with gastric cancer. Here the CDR3 reads CASSQVEGSSYEQYF. The CDR3 bases are TGCGCCAGCAGCCAAGTAGAGGGGAGCTCCTACGAGCAGTACTTC.